Listed below are T cell receptor beta chains from one sample, sequenced in a study of shared clonotypes between healthy human individuals. Using immunoSEQ multiplex PCR, the repertoire was profiled, and TCRdb retains in-frame clones only, with some absent. The repertoire holds about 2.1 million clones, with 93% as singletons. Source material: naive CD8+ T cells from PBMCs. These TCRs come from a man in his late teens or twenties in good health. Some clones in this sample may be carry-over from other donors' samples. The conserved cysteine and the conserved F or W are not part of the CDR3 here. Not every row has a clone size; where given, it reads once, few, many or a size class.

clone_size,v_call,cdr3_aa
.,TRBV4-1,ASSQVVQVGPDTQY
.,TRBV4-1,ASSQGTGTNTEAF
once,TRBV7-9,ASSSTRAPGYT
.,TRBV11-2,ASSHGGDTEAF
.,TRBV6-5,ASSYWEGTDTQY
.,TRBV5-6,ASSLGDLADTQY
.,TRBV5-1,ASSFATGRAYEQY
.,TRBV27,ASSRRAASTDTQY
.,TRBV7-3,ASSLRAGMDEQF
.,TRBV30,AWSVAINTEAF
.,TRBV28,ASTGTGTDTQY
.,TRBV14,ASSQVVGQGSEQF
.,TRBV6-5,ASSYMGRGTDTQY
once,TRBV30,AWSAGAEYEQY
.,TRBV2,ASRMGGWEQY
.,TRBV28,ASIPRRGSSTEAF
.,TRBV15,ATGVGQGAFGYT
once,TRBV7-3,ASSSSGTGTDTQY
.,TRBV29-1,SVVHRESGSTEAF
.,TRBV5-1,ASSPDMDGNTIY
.,TRBV27,ASSSGLAGVYEQY
.,TRBV27,ASSFGSTYNEQF